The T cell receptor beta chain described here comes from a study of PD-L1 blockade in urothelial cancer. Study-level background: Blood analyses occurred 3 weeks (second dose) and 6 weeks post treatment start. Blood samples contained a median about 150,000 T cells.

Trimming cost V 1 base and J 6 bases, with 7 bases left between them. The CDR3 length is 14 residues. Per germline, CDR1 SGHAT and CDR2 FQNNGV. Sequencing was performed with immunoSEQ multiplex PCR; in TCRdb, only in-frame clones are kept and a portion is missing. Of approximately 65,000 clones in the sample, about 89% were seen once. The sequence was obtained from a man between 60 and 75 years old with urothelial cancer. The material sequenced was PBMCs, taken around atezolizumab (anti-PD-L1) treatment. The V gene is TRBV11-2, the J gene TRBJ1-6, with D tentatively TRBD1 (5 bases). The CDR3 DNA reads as TGTGCCAGCAGCTTAGGACAGATTAATTCACCCCTCCACTTT. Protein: CASSLGQINSPLHF.